The 30 T cell receptor beta chains below were found in one sample sequenced in a study of beta chain features in type 1 diabetes. TCRB transcripts that were expressed got sequenced, as all of the isolated RNA had been reverse transcribed. Profiling relied on immunoSEQ multiplex PCR, and the TCRdb table lists in-frame clones only, not all of them. The table shows 350,000 to 400,000 clones, with about 16% occurring only once. The specimen sequenced was naive CD4+ T cells from blood. The source of these receptors is a young woman in good health.

The J gene is TRBJ1-2, the V gene TRBV28; D gene ambiguous. V shed 5 bases and J shed 4 bases, with 14 bases lying between them. CDR3 length equals 14 residues. In germline, CDR1 is MDHEN, CDR2 SYDVKM. The CDR3 loop reads CASSLDTRSYGYTF. The DNA for the CDR3 is TGTGCCAGCAGTCTCGACACACGCTCCTATGGCTACACCTTC.

The genes are TRBV25-1 and TRBJ2-3, with D perhaps TRBD2 (5 bases). The CDR3 consists of 15 residues. With 5 bases removed from V and 0 bases from J, the gap between germline ends came to 12 bases. Germline-derived CDR1 and CDR2 are MGHDK and SYGVNS. The CDR3 DNA follows: TGTGCCAGCAGTAAAGCGGAGCTTAGCACAGATACGCAGTATTTT. This encodes CASSKAELSTDTQYF.

The chain combines TRBV6-5 with TRBJ2-7; 12 bases map to TRBD2. CDR1 and CDR2 (germline): MNHEY, SVGAGI. V shed 2 bases and J 3 bases; nucleotides not matched to a gene: 5. The CDR3 has 16 amino acids. This CDR3 is CASSYGLAGTVYEQYF. The CDR3 nucleotides are TGTGCCAGCAGTTACGGACTAGCGGGGACAGTCTACGAGCAGTACTTC.

A few counts support this clone. The gene calls are TRBV29-1 and TRBJ2-1; 10 nucleotides line up with TRBD2. The CDR3 runs 12 residues. Germline CDR1 SQVTM, CDR2 ANQGSEA. V gave up 7 bases and J gave up 6 bases; unmatched junction bases: 3. The DNA of the CDR3 is TGCAGCGCTAGCGGGAGTAGCAATGAGCAGTTCTTC. This sequence encodes CSASGSSNEQFF.

This clone has more than one count but fewer than ten. The CDR3, as DNA: TGTGCCAGCAGCCTATCCGGGACAGGGGTTTCCTACAATGAGCAGTTCTTC. It encodes CASSLSGTGVSYNEQFF. The chain couples TRBV11-2 to TRBJ2-1; 10 bases align to TRBD1. This CDR3 spans 17 amino acids. J lost 1 base, V lost 5 bases, and 8 bases had no gene match. Looked up from germline, CDR1 is SGHAT and CDR2 is FQNNGV.

This clone was seen a few times. The rearrangement uses TRBV9 and TRBJ2-5; 7 positions match TRBD2. The V segment lost 4 bases and the J segment 7 bases; nucleotides outside the gene matches: 10. Germline V gene sequence: CDR1 SGDLS, CDR2 YYNGEE. This CDR3 is built from 14 residues. The CDR3 nucleotides read TGTGCCAGCAGCTCGCAAAAACGGGGGGTGACCCAGTACTTC. It encodes CASSSQKRGVTQYF.

This clone was counted a few times. The chain joins TRBV30 to TRBJ1-2; D remains unclear. The CDR3 runs to 14 residues. V was pared by 4 bases and J by 0 bases, with 12 bases between. Germline CDR1 GTSNPN, CDR2 SVGIG (reference sequence). As DNA, the CDR3 is TGTGCCTGGACTCTACTAGACGCTAACTATGGCTACACCTTC. Amino acids: CAWTLLDANYGYTF.

This rearrangement joins TRBV4-2 to TRBJ2-2, with a possible D match to TRBD2 (6 bases). The CDR3 totals 20 residues. V was trimmed by 5 bases and J by 1 base, leaving 26 bases between them. The V gene's germline CDR1 is LGHNA and CDR2 YNFKEQ. The CDR3 DNA reads TGTGCCAGCAGCGGCCGGAGGGGTGAGGGACCTTTAGGGAACACCGGGGAGCTGTTTTTT. Amino acid sequence: CASSGRRGEGPLGNTGELFF.

The chain joins TRBV9 to TRBJ2-4; D is unresolved. Germline V gene lookup returns CDR1 SGDLS and CDR2 YYNGEE. Between the trimmed V and J ends, which lost 4 bases and 2 bases, there was a span of 10 bases. This CDR3 region has 14 residues. CDR3 residues: CASSPSVSKNIQYF. DNA for the CDR3: TGTGCCAGCAGCCCGAGTGTTTCCAAAAACATTCAGTACTTC.

The sample holds a few counts of this clone. CDR3 protein: CASSQRTGRNQPQHF. CDR3 in DNA: TGTGCCAGCAGCCAAAGGACAGGGAGAAATCAGCCCCAGCATTTT. The J gene is TRBJ1-5, the V gene TRBV6-1; TRBD1 agrees at 8 bases. Unmatched junction bases numbered 8, after V lost 6 bases and J lost 4 bases. The CDR3 contains 15 residues. CDR1 MNHNS and CDR2 SASEGT come from the germline V gene.

This clone was detected only a few times. The rearrangement links TRBV29-1 to TRBJ2-2; tentative D call: TRBD2 (6 bases). The germline CDR1 and CDR2 sequences are SQVTM and ANQGSEA. This CDR3 spans 12 amino acids. Trimming pared 6 bases from V and 6 bases from J, leaving 11 bases between. The CDR3 DNA follows: TGCAGCGTATCGGGAGCAGCCGGGGAGCTGTTTTTT. As protein: CSVSGAAGELFF.

This clone was picked up a small number of times. J is TRBJ2-7 and V is TRBV7-2; TRBD2 matches 11 bases. The J segment lost 7 bases and the V segment lost 4 bases, leaving 6 bases of the junction unmatched. The germline V gene has CDR1 SGHTA and CDR2 FQGNSA. This CDR3 has 14 residues. The CDR3 loop is CASSYASGRREQYF. As DNA, the CDR3 is TGTGCCAGCAGCTACGCTAGCGGGAGGAGGGAGCAGTACTTC.

This clone was observed a few times. The gene calls are TRBV18 and TRBJ1-1; the D is unclear. V shed 4 bases and J shed 5 bases, with 11 bases lying between them. Germline CDR1 reads KGHSH; CDR2 reads LQKENI. The CDR3 is made up of 13 amino acids. DNA of the CDR3: TGTGCCAGCTCACGCCAGCCGGGGACTGAAGCTTTCTTT. Translation gives CASSRQPGTEAFF.

This clone was found a few times. This chain links TRBV18 with TRBJ2-7, with 8 bases that match TRBD2. V dropped 2 bases and J dropped 4; count of bases not matched to a gene: 7. CDR1 KGHSH and CDR2 LQKENI come from the germline V gene. This CDR3 has 15 residues. The CDR3 loop is CASSPSSGSVYEQYF. The CDR3 nucleotides read TGTGCCAGCTCACCATCCAGCGGGAGTGTGTACGAGCAGTACTTC.

This chain joins TRBV7-9 and TRBJ1-3, with a possible D match to TRBD1 (5 bases). The CDR3 length is 16 residues. Germline CDR1 is SEHNR and CDR2 is FQNEAQ (reference sequence). Deletions cut 3 bases from V and 0 bases from J, with 12 bases between. For the CDR3, the DNA is TGTGCCAGCAGCTTCCTGGGGCGCCGCTCTGGAAACACCATATATTTT. Protein: CASSFLGRRSGNTIYF.

In this sample, this clone turned up a few times. This chain links TRBV14 with TRBJ2-3; the D gene is possibly TRBD2 (6 bases). The CDR3 has 15 residues. Trimming shortened V by 11 bases and J by 0 bases, and 18 bases separated the two germline ends. CDR1 and CDR2 (germline): SGHDN, FVKESK. The CDR3 here is CAARGARGSTDTQYF. The CDR3 coding sequence is TGTGCCGCCCGAGGAGCGCGGGGTAGCACAGATACGCAGTATTTT.

This rearrangement joins TRBV19 to TRBJ2-3; D might be TRBD1 (6 bases). Germline CDR1 is LNHDA and CDR2 is SQIVND (reference sequence). V lost 5 bases and J 0 bases, leaving 12 bases between the germline ends. This CDR3 is 15 amino acids long. CDR3 protein: CASSPTTGSTDTQYF. The CDR3 region has the DNA TGTGCCAGTAGTCCCACTACAGGGAGCACAGATACGCAGTATTTT.

This clone was counted between two and nine times. This rearrangement joins TRBV28 to TRBJ2-7; possibly TRBD1 for D (6 bases). The V end lost 5 bases, the J end lost 5 bases, and 16 bases lay between the germline ends. From germline, CDR1 is MDHEN and CDR2 SYDVKM. The CDR3 has 14 residues. CDR3: CASSASNRVHEQYF. The CDR3 coding sequence is TGTGCCAGCAGTGCGAGCAACAGGGTCCACGAGCAGTACTTC.

V and J are TRBV29-1 and TRBJ1-4, with a weak D call TRBD1 (5 bases). Germline assignment: CDR1 SQVTM and CDR2 ANQGSEA. V was trimmed by 4 bases and J by 11 bases, leaving 17 bases between them. The CDR3 spans 13 residues. The DNA of the CDR3 is TGCAGCGTTGCCGCCCAGGGAACTGGTAAACTGTTTTTT. Its translation is CSVAAQGTGKLFF.

V gene TRBV5-1 combines with J gene TRBJ1-5; D is undetermined. Trimming stripped 1 base from V and 6 bases from J, with 11 bases between. CDR1 SGHRS and CDR2 YFSETQ come from the germline V gene. The CDR3 extends over 14 amino acids. This CDR3 is CASSLNGRGQPQHF. For the CDR3, the DNA is TGCGCCAGCAGCTTGAATGGTCGAGGTCAGCCCCAGCATTTT.

The rearrangement links TRBV7-9 to TRBJ2-1; 12 bases line up with TRBD2. The CDR3 length is 15 residues. Per germline, CDR1 SEHNR and CDR2 FQNEAQ (reference sequence). The trim removed 4 bases at V and 6 bases at J, leaving 4 bases unmatched. Here the CDR3 DNA reads TGTGCCAGCAGCTCAAGACTAGCGGGAGTCAATGAGCAGTTCTTC. It codes for CASSSRLAGVNEQFF.

Only a few counts were recorded for this clone. The chain is built from TRBV4-3 and TRBJ1-2; 7 bases align to TRBD1. Germline CDR1 reads LGHNA; CDR2 reads YSLEER. The CDR3 runs to 13 residues. Unmatched junction bases numbered 4, after V lost 3 bases and J lost 6 bases. CDR3 sequence reads: CASSHQGDDGYTF. Written as DNA, the CDR3 is TGCGCCAGCAGCCACCAGGGGGACGATGGCTACACCTTC.

The V gene is TRBV7-8, the J gene TRBJ1-1; 9 bases are shared with TRBD1. Germline V gives CDR1 SGHVS, CDR2 FQNEAQ. The trim removed 0 bases at V and 3 bases at J, leaving 5 bases unmatched. There are 16 residues in the CDR3. CDR3: CASSLAIWTGDTEAFF. The CDR3 bases are TGTGCCAGCAGCTTAGCGATTTGGACAGGGGACACTGAAGCTTTCTTT.

This clone was seen a handful of times. The chain joins TRBV4-2 to TRBJ2-3; TRBD2 aligns across 8 bases. The V segment lost 1 base and the J segment 3 bases; nucleotides outside the gene matches: 3. The V gene's germline CDR1 is LGHNA and CDR2 YNFKEQ. CDR3 length: 15 amino acids. CDR3 sequence: CASSQVQRGTDTQYF. The CDR3 bases are TGTGCCAGCAGCCAAGTACAGCGGGGGACAGATACGCAGTATTTT.

The V gene is TRBV7-9, the J gene TRBJ2-7; TRBD2 matches 13 bases. Looked up from germline, CDR1 is SEHNR and CDR2 is FQNEAQ (reference sequence). This CDR3 has 15 residues. The V gene end was trimmed by 1 base and the J gene end by 9 bases; junction bases not matched to a gene: 6. Written as DNA, the CDR3 is TGTGCCAGCAGCTTAGTTGGGACTAGCGGGAAAGGGCAGTACTTC. This sequence encodes CASSLVGTSGKGQYF.

This clone was counted a few times. CDR3 protein: CASSSGTGVSSGANVLTF. The CDR3 DNA reads as TGTGCCAGCAGCTCAGGGACAGGCGTTTCCTCTGGGGCCAACGTCCTGACTTTC. The V call is TRBV5-4, the J call TRBJ2-6; 8 bases align to TRBD1. This CDR3 spans 18 amino acids. The junction had 8 bases not matched to a gene; V was cut back by 3 bases and J by 0 bases. Germline V CDR1 and CDR2: SGHNT, YYREEE (reference sequence).

This clone occurred a few times. The rearrangement joins TRBV5-1 to TRBJ2-7; TRBD2 matches 11 bases. Germline trimming cut 4 bases from V and 3 bases from J; bases unmatched to any gene: 6. The CDR3 loop spans 15 amino acids. Germline CDR1 and CDR2: SGHRS and YFSETQ. The CDR3 DNA is TGCGCCAGCAGCGCGGGGACTAGCGGTTTCTACGAGCAGTACTTC. Its protein is CASSAGTSGFYEQYF.

Only a few counts were recorded for this clone. The chain uses TRBV21-1 and TRBJ2-7; no DNA check was done on the table's D call, TRBD1. TRBV21-1 is given as a pseudogene. CDR3 length equals 12 residues. This CDR3 is CASRQGADEQYF. The CDR3 coding sequence is TGTGCCAGCAGACAGGGTGCCGACGAGCAGTACTTC.

The chain couples TRBV9 to TRBJ2-2; 12 nucleotides match TRBD2. The V gene's germline CDR1 is SGDLS and CDR2 YYNGEE. CDR3 length equals 17 residues. V lost 3 bases, J lost 5 bases, and 8 bases stayed unmatched. The CDR3 protein is CASSESELAGGTGELFF. Here the CDR3 DNA reads TGTGCCAGCAGCGAGAGCGAACTAGCGGGAGGAACCGGGGAGCTGTTTTTT.

The rearrangement uses TRBV7-2 and TRBJ2-6, with no clear D. The V and J ends lost 5 bases and 2 bases respectively, with 13 bases between them. The CDR3 runs to 16 residues. CDR1 is SGHTA and CDR2 is FQGNSA in the germline V gene. CDR3 DNA sequence: TGTGCCAGCAGCCCATATCCCCAGGCTGGGGCCAACGTCCTGACTTTC. The encoded protein is CASSPYPQAGANVLTF.